The 27 T cell receptor beta chains given below trace back to one sample, sequenced in a study of blood T cells in healthy people across ages. For the second PCR, which ran for 7 to 11 cycles, a sample-barcoded 5' primer and a J-beta primer mix were used. TCRdb reprocessed the 5' RACE reads with MiXCR, giving one entry per CDR3 protein. Of roughly 2 million distinct CDR3 sequences listed, around half were seen once; the top ten hold more than 2%. The sample taken for sequencing was blood. These receptors were obtained from a woman in her thirties or forties in good health.

There are a few counts of this clonotype. The chain uses TRBV9 and TRBJ2-5; a weak D match, TRBD2 (6 bases). The CDR3 extends over 13 amino acids. Trimming stripped 1 base from V and 6 bases from J, with 10 bases between. Germline V CDR1 and CDR2: SGDLS, YYNGEE. The CDR3 DNA sequence: TGTGCCAGCAGCGTAACTAGCTCGAAGACCCAGTACTTC. Translation: CASSVTSSKTQYF.

V gene TRBV2 combines with J gene TRBJ2-5, with TRBD2 identical over 8 bases. V shed 5 bases, J shed 9 bases, and the junction held 2 bases outside the gene matches. This CDR3 has 11 residues. Looked up from germline, CDR1 is SNHLY and CDR2 is FYNNEI. The CDR3 DNA follows: TGTGCCAGCAGTACTAGCGGTGCCCAGTACTTC. It translates to CASSTSGAQYF.

This clonotype was seen more than once but under ten times. The genes are TRBV5-1 and TRBJ2-1, with D hard to call. This CDR3 has 12 amino acids. Germline V gene sequence: CDR1 SGHRS, CDR2 YFSETQ. Trimming cost V 2 bases and J 6 bases, with 6 bases left between them. CDR3 coding DNA: TGCGCCAGCAGCTTCCACCTCAATGAGCAGTTCTTC. It yields the protein CASSFHLNEQFF.

V usage is TRBV3-1 and J usage is TRBJ2-4, with D uncertain. The germline CDR1 and CDR2 sequences are LGHDT and YNNKEL (reference sequence). The CDR3 is made up of 13 amino acids. The ends were cut back, 3 bases at V and 8 bases at J, with 11 bases in the middle. The CDR3 spells CASSHSQGDIQYF. For the CDR3, the DNA is TGTGCCAGCAGCCACAGCCAAGGAGACATTCAGTACTTC.

J is TRBJ2-1 and V is TRBV6-5, with D perhaps TRBD2 (5 bases). Trimming removed 4 bases at V and 4 bases at J, with 14 bases between. In germline, CDR1 is MNHEY, CDR2 SVGAGI. The CDR3 runs to 15 residues. Here the CDR3 reads CASSSETTVYNEQFF. In DNA, the CDR3 is TGTGCCAGCAGTTCCGAGACTACGGTTTACAATGAGCAGTTCTTC.

V usage is TRBV4-3 and J usage is TRBJ1-2; possible D gene TRBD1, 6 bases. Trimming removed 0 bases from V and 3 bases from J, with 14 bases in between. This CDR3 contains 16 residues. Germline V gene lookup returns CDR1 LGHNA and CDR2 YSLEER. CDR3 residues: CASSQEGRGGYYGYTF. The CDR3 DNA is TGCGCCAGCAGCCAAGAAGGGAGGGGGGGATACTATGGCTACACCTTC.

Comments on this clonotype: At one end the junction does not follow the germline gene, possibly because of a read error. The genes are TRBV15 and TRBJ2-5, with D uncertain. This CDR3 region has 13 residues. CDR1 and CDR2 (germline): LNHNV, YYDKDF (reference sequence). CDR3 in amino acids: CATSNGPQEAQYF. The CDR3, as DNA: TGTGCCACCAGCAACGGGCCTCAAGAGGCCCAGTACTTC.

The chain combines TRBV15 with TRBJ1-5; D may be TRBD1 (6 bases). Germline V CDR1 and CDR2: LNHNV, YYDKDF (reference sequence). Trimming stripped 3 bases from V and 8 bases from J, with 20 bases between. The CDR3 totals 16 residues. The CDR3 here is CATSSRVGGLDKPQHF. CDR3 coding DNA: TGTGCCACCAGCAGTAGGGTGGGGGGGCTCGATAAGCCCCAGCATTTT.

There are a few counts of this clonotype. The junction departs from the called germline gene at one end, perhaps through a read error. This chain uses TRBV6-1 with TRBJ2-3; 10 nucleotides agree with TRBD2. Germline CDR1 reads MNHNS; CDR2 reads SASEGT. This CDR3 is built from 15 residues. The CDR3 protein is CASSQLAGITDTQYF. The CDR3 nucleotides read TGCGCCAGCAGCCAACTAGCGGGGATCACAGATACGCAGTATTTT.

This clonotype occurred a few times. This chain uses TRBV20-1 with TRBJ2-3; perhaps TRBD2 as D (5 bases). This CDR3 contains 14 residues. Germline loops: CDR1 DFQATT, CDR2 SNEGSKA (reference sequence). The V and J ends lost 5 bases and 2 bases respectively, with 14 bases between them. CDR3 amino acids: CSASLGSPTDTQYF. The CDR3, as DNA: TGCAGTGCTTCCTTGGGGAGTCCCACAGATACGCAGTATTTT.

The chain joins TRBV5-1 to TRBJ2-1; the match to TRBD2 covers 7 bases. V gave up 3 bases and J gave up 0 bases; unmatched junction bases: 6. There are 16 residues in the CDR3. From germline, CDR1 is SGHRS and CDR2 YFSETQ. The DNA for the CDR3 is TGCGCCAGCAGCTCTGGAGCGGGGAACTCCTACAATGAGCAGTTCTTC. This translates into CASSSGAGNSYNEQFF. Together with reference TRBV5-1 and TRBJ2-1, the CDR3 gives the full variable domain: KAGVTQTPRYLIKTRGQQVTLSCSPISGHRSVSWYQQTPGQGLQFLFEYFSETQRNKGNFPGRFSGRQFSNSRSEMNVSTLELGDSALYLCASSSGAGNSYNEQFFGPGTRLTVL.

The chain has TRBV5-1 and TRBJ2-7; TRBD1 matches 12 bases. The CDR3 length is 16 residues. Trimming removed 4 bases from V and 7 bases from J; junction bases left unmatched: 12. The germline CDR1 and CDR2 sequences are SGHRS and YFSETQ. CDR3 residues: CASSRSGTGGGDEQYF. The DNA for the CDR3 is TGCGCCAGCAGCAGGTCCGGGACAGGGGGCGGCGATGAGCAGTACTTC.

The chain has TRBV2 and TRBJ2-3; D might be TRBD2 (6 bases). The germline gives CDR1 SNHLY, CDR2 FYNNEI. V was pared by 9 bases and J by 4 bases, with 14 bases between. The CDR3 is 13 residues long. The CDR3 loop reads CASTSMVPDTQYF. CDR3 DNA sequence: TGTGCCAGTACTAGCATGGTCCCAGATACGCAGTATTTT.

The rearrangement links TRBV27 to TRBJ2-1; weak D call: TRBD1 (7 bases). Trimming left V 4 bases short and J 5 bases short, with 15 bases between. This CDR3 region has 15 residues. CDR1 and CDR2 from the germline V gene are MNHEY and SMNVEV (reference sequence). CDR3 nucleotide sequence: TGTGCCAGCAGTTCCCAGCAGGGGGGACACAATGAGCAGTTCTTC. Translated: CASSSQQGGHNEQFF.

Only one count was recorded for this clonotype. The chain links TRBV28 to TRBJ2-7, with a weak D call TRBD1 (7 bases). Per germline, CDR1 MDHEN and CDR2 SYDVKM. V was shortened by 5 bases and J by 2 bases, with 19 bases between the two germline ends. The CDR3 has 16 amino acids. The CDR3, as DNA: TGTGCCAGCAGTGTAGGGGGTTCAGGGGGGCCCTACGAGCAGTACTTC. It yields the protein CASSVGGSGGPYEQYF.

V gene TRBV29-1 combines with J gene TRBJ2-1; D unresolved. The DNA end is a closer match to TRBJ2-7, so the J assignment may be wrong. CDR1 SQVTM and CDR2 ANQGSEA come from the germline V gene. This CDR3 spans 14 amino acids. The CDR3 nucleotides are TGCAGCGTCTCGGACCGAAGCTCCTACAATGAGCAGTACTTC. As protein: CSVSDRSSYNEQYF.

This clonotype was found once. V usage is TRBV12-3 or TRBV12-4 and J usage is TRBJ2-3; D not certain. This CDR3 is 14 amino acids long. Trimming removed 6 bases from V and 4 bases from J, with 14 bases in between. The CDR3 sequence is CASRSRTNADTQYF. For the CDR3, the DNA is TGTGCCAGCAGGTCGCGAACCAACGCAGATACGCAGTATTTT.

This clonotype was seen only a few times. J is TRBJ1-2 and V is TRBV10-3, with 7 positions matching TRBD1. The germline V gene has CDR1 ENHRY and CDR2 SYGVKD. The CDR3 has 13 residues. The V segment lost 5 bases and the J segment 12 bases; nucleotides outside the gene matches: 12. For the CDR3, the DNA is TGTGCCATCAGTCACGACAGGGCTATGGCTAACACCTTC. It translates to CAISHDRAMANTF.

This clonotype was observed a handful of times. V usage is TRBV5-5 and J usage is TRBJ1-4; D is unclear. The V gene's germline CDR1 is SGHKS and CDR2 YYEKEE (reference sequence). The V and J ends lost 0 bases and 4 bases respectively, with 7 bases between them. There are 14 residues in the CDR3. CDR3 sequence (DNA): TGTGCCAGCAGCTTGGAAGGGCGTAATGAAAAACTGTTTTTT. Translating it yields CASSLEGRNEKLFF. The whole variable domain, filled in from reference TRBV5-5 and TRBJ1-4, reads DAGVTQSPTHLIKTRGQQVTLRCSPISGHKSVSWYQQVLGQGPQFIFQYYEKEERGRGNFPDRFSARQFPNYSSELNVNALLLGDSALYLCASSLEGRNEKLFFGSGTQLSVL.

This clonotype was picked up a small number of times. The chain uses TRBV7-2 and TRBJ2-7; 7 nucleotides match TRBD1. The ends lost 10 bases at V and 0 bases at J; junction bases unmatched: 3. Per germline, CDR1 SGHTA and CDR2 FQGNSA. The CDR3 spans 12 residues. CDR3: CAIWDSSYEQYF. CDR3 nucleotide sequence: TGTGCCATCTGGGACAGCTCCTACGAGCAGTACTTC.

This chain connects TRBV28 to TRBJ1-5; 7 bases match TRBD1. The V and J ends lost 6 bases and 7 bases, in that order; junction bases with no gene match: 6. The CDR3 contains 13 residues. Germline V gene data show CDR1 as MDHEN and CDR2 as SYDVKM. The CDR3 here is CASRLTGSQPQHF. For the CDR3, the DNA is TGTGCCAGCAGACTGACAGGGAGCCAGCCCCAGCATTTT.

V is TRBV9 and J is TRBJ2-5; D gene uncertain. The germline V gene encodes CDR1 SGDLS and CDR2 YYNGEE. Deletions cut 0 bases from V and 5 bases from J, with 14 bases between. The CDR3 is 15 amino acids. The CDR3 reads CASSVGGALGETQYF. CDR3 sequence (DNA): TGTGCCAGCAGCGTAGGAGGCGCGCTAGGGGAGACCCAGTACTTC.

The chain is built from TRBV7-2 and TRBJ1-2; 8 bases align to TRBD1. After removal of 1 base from V and 8 bases from J, the junction contained 6 bases not matched to a gene. Germline loops: CDR1 SGHTA, CDR2 FQGNSA. The CDR3 totals 14 residues. The DNA of the CDR3 is TGTGCCAGCAGCTTAGTGGGGCAGGGGGCCGGCTACACCTTC. It translates to CASSLVGQGAGYTF.

This clonotype appeared once. This chain uses TRBV6-5 with TRBJ2-5; D gene unclear. V shed 5 bases and J shed 5 bases, with 12 bases lying between them. Germline assignment: CDR1 MNHEY and CDR2 SVGAGI. The CDR3 runs 13 residues. This CDR3 reads CASSQHSEETQYF. The CDR3 DNA reads TGTGCCAGCAGTCAACATTCAGAGGAGACCCAGTACTTC.

The chain combines TRBV29-1 with TRBJ2-3; D perhaps matches TRBD1 (6 bases). Germline loops: CDR1 SQVTM, CDR2 ANQGSEA. The CDR3 runs to 11 residues. With 7 bases removed from V and 6 bases from J, the gap between germline ends came to 11 bases. CDR3 protein: CSAEQGDTQYF. In nucleotides, the CDR3 is TGCAGCGCAGAGCAGGGGGATACGCAGTATTTT.

J is TRBJ2-1 and V is TRBV5-6; 9 bases align to TRBD2. The CDR3 extends over 16 amino acids. The trim removed 4 bases at V and 7 bases at J, leaving 12 bases unmatched. The V gene's germline CDR1 is SGHDT and CDR2 YYEEEE. Here the CDR3 reads CASSLNWGLAGNEQFF. CDR3 nucleotide sequence: TGTGCCAGCAGCCTAAACTGGGGCCTAGCGGGGAATGAGCAGTTCTTC.

This clonotype was counted at least ten times. The chain links TRBV28 to TRBJ1-5, with D hard to call. CDR3 length equals 12 residues. Per the germline V gene, CDR1 is MDHEN and CDR2 is SYDVKM. Trimming removed 9 bases from V and 6 bases from J, with 12 bases in between. CDR3 bases: TGTGCCAGTTCATTCCGGGGTCAGCCCCAGCATTTT. This codes for CASSFRGQPQHF. The variable domain in full, with the rest retrieved from reference TRBV28 and TRBJ1-5, is DVKVTQSSRYLVKRTGEKVFLECVQDMDHENMFWYRQDPGLGLRLIYFSYDVKMKEKGDIPEGYSVSREKKERFSLILESASTNQTSMYLCASSFRGQPQHFGDGTRLSIL.